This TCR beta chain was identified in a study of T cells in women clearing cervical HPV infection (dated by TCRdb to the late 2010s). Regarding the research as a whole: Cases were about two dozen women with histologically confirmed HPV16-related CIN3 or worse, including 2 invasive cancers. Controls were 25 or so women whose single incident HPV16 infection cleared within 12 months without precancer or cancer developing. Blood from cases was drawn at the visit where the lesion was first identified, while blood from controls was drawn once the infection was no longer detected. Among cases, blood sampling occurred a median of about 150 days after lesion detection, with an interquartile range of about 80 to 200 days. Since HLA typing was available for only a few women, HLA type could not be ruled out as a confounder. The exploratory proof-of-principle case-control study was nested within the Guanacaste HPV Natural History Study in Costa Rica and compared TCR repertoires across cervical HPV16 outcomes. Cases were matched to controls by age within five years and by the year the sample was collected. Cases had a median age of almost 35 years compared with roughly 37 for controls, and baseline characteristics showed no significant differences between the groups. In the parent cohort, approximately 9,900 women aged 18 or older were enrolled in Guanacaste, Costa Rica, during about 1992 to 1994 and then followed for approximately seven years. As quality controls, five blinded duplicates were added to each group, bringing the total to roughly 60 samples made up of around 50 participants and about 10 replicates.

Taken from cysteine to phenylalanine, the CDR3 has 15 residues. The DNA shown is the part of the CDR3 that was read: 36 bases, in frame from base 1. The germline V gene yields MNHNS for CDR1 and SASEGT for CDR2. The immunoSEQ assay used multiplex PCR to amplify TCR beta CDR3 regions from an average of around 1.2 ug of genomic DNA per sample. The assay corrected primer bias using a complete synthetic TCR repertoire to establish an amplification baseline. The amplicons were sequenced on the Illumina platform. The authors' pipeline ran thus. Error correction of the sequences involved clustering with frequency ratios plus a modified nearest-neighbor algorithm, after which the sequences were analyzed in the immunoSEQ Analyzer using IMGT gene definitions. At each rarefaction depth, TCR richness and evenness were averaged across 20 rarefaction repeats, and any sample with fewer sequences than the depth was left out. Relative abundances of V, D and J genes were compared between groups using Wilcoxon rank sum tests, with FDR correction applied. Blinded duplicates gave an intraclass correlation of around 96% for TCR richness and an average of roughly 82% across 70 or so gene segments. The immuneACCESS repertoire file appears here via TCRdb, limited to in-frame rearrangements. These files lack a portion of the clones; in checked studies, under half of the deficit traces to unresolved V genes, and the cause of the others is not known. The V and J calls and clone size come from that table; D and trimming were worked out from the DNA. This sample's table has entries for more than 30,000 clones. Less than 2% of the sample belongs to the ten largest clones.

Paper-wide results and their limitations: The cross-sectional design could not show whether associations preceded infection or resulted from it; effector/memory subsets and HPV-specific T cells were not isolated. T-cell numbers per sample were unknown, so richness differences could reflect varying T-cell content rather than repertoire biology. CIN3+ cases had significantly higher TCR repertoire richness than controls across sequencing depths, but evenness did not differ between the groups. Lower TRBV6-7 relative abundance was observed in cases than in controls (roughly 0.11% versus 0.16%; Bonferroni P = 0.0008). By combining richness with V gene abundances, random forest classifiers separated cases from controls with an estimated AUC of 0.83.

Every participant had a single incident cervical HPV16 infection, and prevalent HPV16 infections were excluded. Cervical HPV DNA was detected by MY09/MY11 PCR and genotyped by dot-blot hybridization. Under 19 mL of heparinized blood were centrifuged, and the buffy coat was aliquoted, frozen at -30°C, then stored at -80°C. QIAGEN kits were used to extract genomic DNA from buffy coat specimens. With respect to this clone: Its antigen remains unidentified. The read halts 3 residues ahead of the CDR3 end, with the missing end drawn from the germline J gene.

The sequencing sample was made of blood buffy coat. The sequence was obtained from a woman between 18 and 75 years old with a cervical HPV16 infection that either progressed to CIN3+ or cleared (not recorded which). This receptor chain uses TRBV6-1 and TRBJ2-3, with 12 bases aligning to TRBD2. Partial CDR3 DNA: TGTGCCAGCAGTGCGGCTAGCGGGGGGGTCGAGACG. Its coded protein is CASSAASGGVET. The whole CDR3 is CASSAASGGVETQYF.